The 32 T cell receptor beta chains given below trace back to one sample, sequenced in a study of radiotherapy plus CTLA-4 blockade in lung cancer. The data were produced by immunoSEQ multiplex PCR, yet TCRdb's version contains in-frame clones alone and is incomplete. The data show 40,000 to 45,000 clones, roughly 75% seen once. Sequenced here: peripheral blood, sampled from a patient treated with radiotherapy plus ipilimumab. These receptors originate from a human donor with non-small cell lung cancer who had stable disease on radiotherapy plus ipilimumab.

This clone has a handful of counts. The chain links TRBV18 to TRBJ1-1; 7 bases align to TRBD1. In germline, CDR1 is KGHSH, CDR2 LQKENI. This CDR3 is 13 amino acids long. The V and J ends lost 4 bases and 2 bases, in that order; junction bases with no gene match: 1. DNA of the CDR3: TGTGCCAGCTCACGGGACAGTAACACTGAAGCTTTCTTT. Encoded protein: CASSRDSNTEAFF.

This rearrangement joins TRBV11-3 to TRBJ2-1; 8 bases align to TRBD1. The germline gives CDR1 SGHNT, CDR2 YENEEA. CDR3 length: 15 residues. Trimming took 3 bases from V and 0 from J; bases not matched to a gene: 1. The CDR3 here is CASSFGTGSYNEQFF. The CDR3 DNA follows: TGTGCCAGCAGCTTCGGGACAGGCTCCTACAATGAGCAGTTCTTC.

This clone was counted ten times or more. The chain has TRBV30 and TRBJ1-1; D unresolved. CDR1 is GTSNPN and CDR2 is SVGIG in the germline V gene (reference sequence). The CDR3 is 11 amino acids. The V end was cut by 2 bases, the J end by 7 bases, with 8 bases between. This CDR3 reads CAWSPTREAFF. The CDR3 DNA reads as TGTGCCTGGAGTCCCACGCGTGAAGCTTTCTTT.

CDR3 sequence (DNA): TGCGCCAGCAGCTTGTTCGCTAGCTTTGCCGGGGAGCTGTTTTTT. It specifies CASSLFASFAGELFF. The V call is TRBV5-1, the J call TRBJ2-2, with D maybe TRBD2 (5 bases). The CDR3 loop spans 15 amino acids. Trimming removed 1 base at V and 6 bases at J, with 13 bases between. Germline V CDR1 and CDR2: SGHRS, YFSETQ. The full variable domain, completed using reference TRBV5-1 and TRBJ2-2, is KAGVTQTPRYLIKTRGQQVTLSCSPISGHRSVSWYQQTPGQGLQFLFEYFSETQRNKGNFPGRFSGRQFSNSRSEMNVSTLELGDSALYLCASSLFASFAGELFFGEGSRLTVL.

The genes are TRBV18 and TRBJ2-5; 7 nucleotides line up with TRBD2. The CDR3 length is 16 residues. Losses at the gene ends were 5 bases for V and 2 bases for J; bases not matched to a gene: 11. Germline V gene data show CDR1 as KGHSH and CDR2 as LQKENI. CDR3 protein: CASSSPGRGSQETQYF. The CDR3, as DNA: TGTGCCAGCTCATCGCCTGGGCGGGGGAGTCAAGAGACCCAGTACTTC.

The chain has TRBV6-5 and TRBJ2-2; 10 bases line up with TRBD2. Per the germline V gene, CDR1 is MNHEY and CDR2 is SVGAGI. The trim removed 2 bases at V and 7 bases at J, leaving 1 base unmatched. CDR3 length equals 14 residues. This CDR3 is CASSYGTSVGELFF. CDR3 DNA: TGTGCCAGCAGTTACGGGACTAGCGTCGGGGAGCTGTTTTTT.

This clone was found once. DNA for the CDR3: TGTGCCAGTAGGACCCGACAGGTCGGGGAGCTGTTTTTT. Its translation is CASRTRQVGELFF. This chain links TRBV19 with TRBJ2-2; possibly TRBD1 for D (6 bases). CDR3 length: 13 residues. Trimming shortened V by 6 bases and J by 7 bases, and 12 bases separated the two germline ends. Germline loops: CDR1 LNHDA, CDR2 SQIVND (reference sequence).

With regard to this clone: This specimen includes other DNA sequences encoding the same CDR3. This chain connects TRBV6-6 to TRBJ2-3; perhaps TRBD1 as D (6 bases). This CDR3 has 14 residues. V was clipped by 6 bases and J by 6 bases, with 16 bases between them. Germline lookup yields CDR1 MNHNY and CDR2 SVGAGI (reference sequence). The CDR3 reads CASSLRGSGDTQYF. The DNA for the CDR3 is TGTGCCAGCAGCCTCAGGGGTTCCGGGGATACGCAGTATTTT.

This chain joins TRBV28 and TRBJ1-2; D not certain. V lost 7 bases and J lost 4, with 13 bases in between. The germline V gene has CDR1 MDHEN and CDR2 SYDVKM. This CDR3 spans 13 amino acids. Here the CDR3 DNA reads TGTGCCAGCACCCCCGAGCCCGTCTATGGCTACACCTTC. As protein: CASTPEPVYGYTF.

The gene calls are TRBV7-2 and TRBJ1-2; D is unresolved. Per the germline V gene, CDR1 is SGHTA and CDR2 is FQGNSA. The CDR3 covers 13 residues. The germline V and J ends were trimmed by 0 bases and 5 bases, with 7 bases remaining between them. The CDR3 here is CASSLARGYGYTF. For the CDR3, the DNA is TGTGCCAGCAGCTTAGCACGCGGGTATGGCTACACCTTC.

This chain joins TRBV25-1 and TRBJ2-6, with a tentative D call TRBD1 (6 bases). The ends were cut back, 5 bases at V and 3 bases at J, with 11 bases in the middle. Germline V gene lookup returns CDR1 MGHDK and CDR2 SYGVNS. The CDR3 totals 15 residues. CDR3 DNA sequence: TGTGCCAGCAGTTCAGGGGTAGGTGGGGCCAACGTCCTGACTTTC. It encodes CASSSGVGGANVLTF.

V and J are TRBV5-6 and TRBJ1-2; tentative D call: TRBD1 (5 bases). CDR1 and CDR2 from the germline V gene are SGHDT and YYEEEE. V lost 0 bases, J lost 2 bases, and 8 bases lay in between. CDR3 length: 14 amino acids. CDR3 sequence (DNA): TGTGCCAGCAGCTTGGGTCAGGGAAACTATGGCTACACCTTC. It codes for CASSLGQGNYGYTF. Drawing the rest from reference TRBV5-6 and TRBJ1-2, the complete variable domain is DAGVTQSPTHLIKTRGQQVTLRCSPKSGHDTVSWYQQALGQGPQFIFQYYEEEERQRGNFPDRFSGHQFPNYSSELNVNALLLGDSALYLCASSLGQGNYGYTFGSGTRLTVV.

The CDR3 loop is CASSGPAGRYGYTF. Here the CDR3 DNA reads TGTGCCAGTAGTGGCCCGGCAGGGCGGTATGGCTACACCTTC. The V gene is TRBV19, the J gene TRBJ1-2, with a tentative D call TRBD1 (5 bases). Trimming took 5 bases from V and 5 from J, leaving 15 bases between them. The CDR3 runs 14 residues. Looked up from germline, CDR1 is LNHDA and CDR2 is SQIVND (reference sequence). Full variable domain (remainder filled in from reference TRBV19 and TRBJ1-2): DGGITQSPKYLFRKEGQNVTLSCEQNLNHDAMYWYRQDPGQGLRLIYYSQIVNDFQKGDIAEGYSVSREKKESFPLTVTSAQKNPTAFYLCASSGPAGRYGYTFGSGTRLTVV.

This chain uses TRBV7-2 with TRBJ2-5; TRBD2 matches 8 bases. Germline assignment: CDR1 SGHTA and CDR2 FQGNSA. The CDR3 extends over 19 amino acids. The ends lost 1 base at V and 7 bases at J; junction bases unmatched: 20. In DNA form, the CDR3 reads TGTGCCAGCAGCTTAGACCGATTTGCGGGACTAGACTTCCGGGGGACCCAGTACTTC. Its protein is CASSLDRFAGLDFRGTQYF.

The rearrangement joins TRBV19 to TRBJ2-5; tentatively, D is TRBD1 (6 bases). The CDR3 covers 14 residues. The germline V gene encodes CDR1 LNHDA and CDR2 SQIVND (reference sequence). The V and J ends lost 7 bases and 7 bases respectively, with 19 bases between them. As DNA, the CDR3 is TGTGCCAGTACCCCATCACAGGGTCTTAGGACCCAGTACTTC. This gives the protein CASTPSQGLRTQYF. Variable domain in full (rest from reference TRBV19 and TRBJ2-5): DGGITQSPKYLFRKEGQNVTLSCEQNLNHDAMYWYRQDPGQGLRLIYYSQIVNDFQKGDIAEGYSVSREKKESFPLTVTSAQKNPTAFYLCASTPSQGLRTQYFGPGTRLLVL.

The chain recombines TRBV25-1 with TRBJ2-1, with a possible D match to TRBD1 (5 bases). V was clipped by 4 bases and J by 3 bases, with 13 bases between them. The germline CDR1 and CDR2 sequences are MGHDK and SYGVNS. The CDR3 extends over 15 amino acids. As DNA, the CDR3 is TGTGCCAGCAGTGCCACAGGTGGTCTCTACAATGAGCAGTTCTTC. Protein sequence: CASSATGGLYNEQFF.

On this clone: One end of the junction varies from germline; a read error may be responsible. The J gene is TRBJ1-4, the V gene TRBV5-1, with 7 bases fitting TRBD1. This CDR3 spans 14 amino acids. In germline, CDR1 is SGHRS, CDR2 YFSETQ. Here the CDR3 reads CASNLKGAGEKLFF. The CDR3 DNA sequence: TGCGCCAGCAACTTGAAGGGGGCAGGAGAAAAACTGTTTTTT.

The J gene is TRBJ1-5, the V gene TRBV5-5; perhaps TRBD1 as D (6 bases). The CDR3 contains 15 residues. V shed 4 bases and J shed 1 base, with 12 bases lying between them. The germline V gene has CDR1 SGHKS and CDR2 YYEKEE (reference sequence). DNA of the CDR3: TGTGCCAGCAGCCCACAGACAGGCAGCAATCAGCCCCAGCATTTT. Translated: CASSPQTGSNQPQHF. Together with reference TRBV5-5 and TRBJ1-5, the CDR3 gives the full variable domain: DAGVTQSPTHLIKTRGQQVTLRCSPISGHKSVSWYQQVLGQGPQFIFQYYEKEERGRGNFPDRFSARQFPNYSSELNVNALLLGDSALYLCASSPQTGSNQPQHFGDGTRLSIL.

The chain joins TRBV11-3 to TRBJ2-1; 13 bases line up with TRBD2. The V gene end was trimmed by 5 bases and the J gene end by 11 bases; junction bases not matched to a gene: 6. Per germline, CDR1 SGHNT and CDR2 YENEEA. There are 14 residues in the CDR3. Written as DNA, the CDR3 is TGTGCCAGCAGCGGGACTAGCGGGGCCGGACAGCAGTTCTTC. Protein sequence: CASSGTSGAGQQFF.

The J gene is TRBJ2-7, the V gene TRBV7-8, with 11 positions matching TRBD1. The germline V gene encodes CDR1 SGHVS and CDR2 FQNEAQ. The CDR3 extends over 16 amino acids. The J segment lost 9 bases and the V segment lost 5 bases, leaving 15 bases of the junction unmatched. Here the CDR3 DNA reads TGTGCCAGCAGCGCCACCCTGGGACAGGGGGGCCGGGGGCAGTACTTC. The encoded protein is CASSATLGQGGRGQYF.

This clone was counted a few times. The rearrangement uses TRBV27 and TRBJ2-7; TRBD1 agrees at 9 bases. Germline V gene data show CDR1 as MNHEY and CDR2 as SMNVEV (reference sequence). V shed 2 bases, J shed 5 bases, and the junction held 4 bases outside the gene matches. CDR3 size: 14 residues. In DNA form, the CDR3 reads TGTGCCAGCAGTTTAGGGGACAGGGAGGACGAGCAGTACTTC. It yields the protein CASSLGDREDEQYF.

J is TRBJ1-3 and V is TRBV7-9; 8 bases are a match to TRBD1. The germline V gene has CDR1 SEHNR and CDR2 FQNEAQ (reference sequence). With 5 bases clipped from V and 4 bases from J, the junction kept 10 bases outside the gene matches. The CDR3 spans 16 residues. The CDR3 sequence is CASSHTDRVYGNTIYF. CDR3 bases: TGTGCCAGCAGCCATACGGACAGGGTGTACGGAAACACCATATATTTT. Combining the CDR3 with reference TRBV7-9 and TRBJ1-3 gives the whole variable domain DTGVSQNPRHKITKRGQNVTFRCDPISEHNRLYWYRQTLGQGPEFLTYFQNEAQLEKSRLLSDRFSAERPKGSFSTLEIQRTEQGDSAMYLCASSHTDRVYGNTIYFGEGSWLTVV.

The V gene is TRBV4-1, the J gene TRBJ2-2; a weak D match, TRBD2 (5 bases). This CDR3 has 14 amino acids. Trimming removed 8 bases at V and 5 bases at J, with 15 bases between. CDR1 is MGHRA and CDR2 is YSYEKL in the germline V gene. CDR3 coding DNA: TGCGCCAGCCGCCCACCGGGAACAACCGGGGAGCTGTTTTTT. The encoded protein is CASRPPGTTGELFF.

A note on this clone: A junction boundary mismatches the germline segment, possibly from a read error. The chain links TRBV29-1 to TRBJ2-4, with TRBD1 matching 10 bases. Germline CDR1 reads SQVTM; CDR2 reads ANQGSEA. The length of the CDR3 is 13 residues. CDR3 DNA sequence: TGCAGCGGTCGACAGGGGGCCACAAACATTCAGTACTTC. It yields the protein CSGRQGATNIQYF.

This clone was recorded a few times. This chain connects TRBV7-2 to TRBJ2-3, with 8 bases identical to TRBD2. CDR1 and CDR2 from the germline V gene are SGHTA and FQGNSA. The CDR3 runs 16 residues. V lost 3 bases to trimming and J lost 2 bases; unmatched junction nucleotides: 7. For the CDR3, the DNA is TGTGCCAGCAGCTTCTTCGCGGGGGGCCCCACAGATACGCAGTATTTT. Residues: CASSFFAGGPTDTQYF.

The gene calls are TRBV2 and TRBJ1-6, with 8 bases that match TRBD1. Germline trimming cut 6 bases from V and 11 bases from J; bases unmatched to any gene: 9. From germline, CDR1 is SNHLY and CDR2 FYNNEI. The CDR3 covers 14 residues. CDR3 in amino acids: CASRNGQGSPPLHF. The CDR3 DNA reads TGTGCCAGCAGGAACGGACAGGGAAGTCCACCCCTCCACTTT. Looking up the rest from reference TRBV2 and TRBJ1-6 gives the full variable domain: EPEVTQTPSHQVTQMGQEVILRCVPISNHLYFYWYRQILGQKVEFLVSFYNNEISEKSEIFDDQFSVERPDGSNFTLKIRSTKLEDSAMYFCASRNGQGSPPLHFGNGTRLTVT.

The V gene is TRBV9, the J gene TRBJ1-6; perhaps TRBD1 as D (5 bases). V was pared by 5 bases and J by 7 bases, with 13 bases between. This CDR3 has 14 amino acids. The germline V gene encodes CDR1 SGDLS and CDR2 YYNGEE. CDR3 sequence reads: CASSLQGLNSPLHF. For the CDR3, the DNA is TGTGCCAGCAGTCTCCAGGGTTTGAATTCACCCCTCCACTTT.

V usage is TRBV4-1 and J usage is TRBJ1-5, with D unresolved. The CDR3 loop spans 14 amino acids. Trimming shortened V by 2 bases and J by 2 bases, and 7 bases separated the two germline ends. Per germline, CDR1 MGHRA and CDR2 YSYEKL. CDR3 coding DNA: TGCGCCAGCAGCCAACAGATCGGCAATCAGCCCCAGCATTTT. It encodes CASSQQIGNQPQHF.

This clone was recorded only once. CDR3 protein: CASSFGQLAGEQFF. CDR3 nucleotides: TGTGCCAGCAGCTTTGGACAGTTGGCAGGTGAGCAGTTCTTC. The chain links TRBV7-2 to TRBJ2-1, with D possibly TRBD1 on 6 matching bases. The CDR3 totals 14 residues. V lost 3 bases and J lost 9, with 15 bases in between. Germline loops: CDR1 SGHTA, CDR2 FQGNSA.

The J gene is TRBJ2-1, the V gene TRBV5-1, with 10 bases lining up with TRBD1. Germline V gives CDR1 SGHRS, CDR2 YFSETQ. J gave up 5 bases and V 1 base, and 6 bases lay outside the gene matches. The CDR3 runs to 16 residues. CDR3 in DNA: TGCGCCAGCAGCTTGATGCCGGGACAGGGGAACAATGAGCAGTTCTTC. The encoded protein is CASSLMPGQGNNEQFF.

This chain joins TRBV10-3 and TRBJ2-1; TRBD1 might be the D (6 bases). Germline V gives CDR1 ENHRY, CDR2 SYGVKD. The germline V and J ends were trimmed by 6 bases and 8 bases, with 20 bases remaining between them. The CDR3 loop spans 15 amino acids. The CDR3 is CAISDRDMGLYEQFF. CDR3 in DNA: TGTGCCATCAGCGATCGGGACATGGGTCTTTATGAGCAGTTCTTC.

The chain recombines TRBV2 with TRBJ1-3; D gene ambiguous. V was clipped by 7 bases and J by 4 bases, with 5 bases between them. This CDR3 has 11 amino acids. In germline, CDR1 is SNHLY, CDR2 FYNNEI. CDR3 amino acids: CASTPGNTIYF. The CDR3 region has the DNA TGTGCCAGCACCCCGGGAAACACCATATATTTT.